Given below is one T cell receptor beta chain in context. This table comes from immunoSEQ multiplex PCR, and its TCRdb copy is limited to in-frame clones, with some not included. The sample holds 100,000 to 150,000 clones, around 83% seen once. These data belong to a study of blood T cell repertoires in COVID-19. Trimming took off 0 bases at V and 3 bases at J, with 12 bases between the two ends. The CDR3 totals 14 residues. Germline loops: CDR1 SQVTM, CDR2 ANQGSEA. The source material was PBMCs or T cells enriched from blood (not recorded which). The chain combines TRBV29-1 with TRBJ2-7; weak D call: TRBD2 (6 bases). The clonotype was recovered from a woman aged 25 to 45 who had recovered from COVID-19. CDR3 region: CSVEDGGEFYEQYF. As DNA, the CDR3 is TGCAGCGTTGAAGATGGCGGGGAATTCTACGAGCAGTACTTC.